This is a list of T cell receptor beta chains from one sample in a study. TCRdb redid the calling of the 5' RACE reads with MiXCR, one entry per CDR3 protein. The repertoire holds 55,000 or so distinct CDR3 sequences, with roughly 20% as singletons. The sample was tumor-infiltrating Tregs sorted from the breast tumor. Receptors were obtained from a female donor with breast cancer. Both conserved end residues are part of each CDR3. Each record gives: J gene, V gene, CDR3 protein.

J gene: TRBJ2-1; V gene: TRBV12-3/TRBV12-4; CDR3 protein: CASGANSHNEQFF
J gene: TRBJ2-7; V gene: TRBV18; CDR3 protein: CASSPGLRTRPEYEQYF
J gene: TRBJ2-3; V gene: TRBV7-2; CDR3 protein: CASKGSSVWTDTQYF
J gene: TRBJ2-1; V gene: TRBV5-1; CDR3 protein: CASSLGSYNEQFF
J gene: TRBJ2-1; V gene: TRBV12-3/TRBV12-4; CDR3 protein: CASSPLGQGIGEQFF
J gene: TRBJ2-7; V gene: TRBV10-3; CDR3 protein: CAISESLAGEHSYEQYF
J gene: TRBJ2-1; V gene: TRBV9; CDR3 protein: CVSSPTSGLYNEQFF
J gene: TRBJ2-3; V gene: TRBV5-1; CDR3 protein: CASSPTGADTQCF
J gene: TRBJ2-3; V gene: TRBV7-3; CDR3 protein: CASSFRKSDTQYF
J gene: TRBJ1-5; V gene: TRBV20-1; CDR3 protein: CSARDSLGGQPQHF
J gene: TRBJ1-1; V gene: TRBV12-3/TRBV12-4; CDR3 protein: CASTLAAFF
J gene: TRBJ2-1; V gene: TRBV5-6; CDR3 protein: CASSTHKGAFGRNEQFF
J gene: TRBJ1-1; V gene: TRBV5-1; CDR3 protein: CASSHQEGNTEAFF
J gene: TRBJ2-4; V gene: TRBV20-1; CDR3 protein: CSAREGASGGDLDF
J gene: TRBJ2-1; V gene: TRBV29-1; CDR3 protein: CSVEESGSVDTQFF
J gene: TRBJ1-1; V gene: TRBV5-1; CDR3 protein: CASSSTGGAVNNEAFF
J gene: TRBJ2-4; V gene: TRBV9; CDR3 protein: CASSPTGQGDYIQYF
J gene: TRBJ1-4; V gene: TRBV11-2; CDR3 protein: CASSSLRGSNEKLFF
J gene: TRBJ2-2; V gene: TRBV6-2/TRBV6-3; CDR3 protein: CASSYVRTGEPLF
J gene: TRBJ2-7; V gene: TRBV10-3; CDR3 protein: CAITDEYGSYEQYF
J gene: TRBJ1-6; V gene: TRBV28; CDR3 protein: CASRPRQNNSPLHF
J gene: TRBJ2-7; V gene: TRBV20-1; CDR3 protein: CSASPGPLPAYEQYF
J gene: TRBJ1-4; V gene: TRBV28; CDR3 protein: CASSLSGVNEKLFF
J gene: TRBJ2-7; V gene: TRBV29-1; CDR3 protein: CSVAKTGDRTAQYF
J gene: TRBJ2-3; V gene: TRBV6-5; CDR3 protein: CASSRISSGGTTDTQYF
J gene: TRBJ2-7; V gene: TRBV5-1; CDR3 protein: CASSRGGFYEQYF
J gene: TRBJ2-5; V gene: TRBV7-2; CDR3 protein: CASSLRIETQYF
J gene: TRBJ2-3; V gene: TRBV20-1; CDR3 protein: CSARDLWGTSGKSDTQYF
J gene: TRBJ2-1; V gene: TRBV5-1; CDR3 protein: CASSDQPWTSNEQFF
J gene: TRBJ1-2; V gene: TRBV5-1; CDR3 protein: CASSSDSNYGYTF
J gene: TRBJ1-1; V gene: TRBV14; CDR3 protein: CASSTRDVAFF
J gene: TRBJ1-5; V gene: TRBV20-1; CDR3 protein: CSARDRSNSNQPQHF
J gene: TRBJ2-1; V gene: TRBV7-2; CDR3 protein: CASSLEQRGGGQFF
J gene: TRBJ1-5; V gene: TRBV2; CDR3 protein: CASSQQGARDQPQHF
J gene: TRBJ2-3; V gene: TRBV6-6; CDR3 protein: CASSPMGDTQYF
J gene: TRBJ1-1; V gene: TRBV7-9; CDR3 protein: CASTSDRGRAEAFF
J gene: TRBJ1-6; V gene: TRBV5-6; CDR3 protein: CASSLGTVRSPLHF
J gene: TRBJ2-2; V gene: TRBV7-3; CDR3 protein: CASSLRPSTGELFF
J gene: TRBJ2-1; V gene: TRBV9; CDR3 protein: CASSPTSGLYNEQFF
J gene: TRBJ2-3; V gene: TRBV7-2; CDR3 protein: CASSLSQGPDTQYF
J gene: TRBJ2-1; V gene: TRBV6-2/TRBV6-3; CDR3 protein: CASSYSPEGNEQFF
J gene: TRBJ2-7; V gene: TRBV13; CDR3 protein: CASSFRDPGSYEQYF
J gene: TRBJ2-7; V gene: TRBV5-6; CDR3 protein: CASSLGPTGGLSYEQYF
J gene: TRBJ2-7; V gene: TRBV3-1; CDR3 protein: CASSQDSTGQGREQYF
J gene: TRBJ2-2; V gene: TRBV24-1; CDR3 protein: CATSGHLNTGELFF
J gene: TRBJ2-3; V gene: TRBV9; CDR3 protein: CASSPRGVSTDTQYF
J gene: TRBJ2-7; V gene: TRBV6-5; CDR3 protein: CASSYFYSTYEQYF
J gene: TRBJ2-3; V gene: TRBV12-3/TRBV12-4; CDR3 protein: CASSPQGRADTQYF
J gene: TRBJ2-2; V gene: TRBV7-3; CDR3 protein: CASSLKSRGGELFF
J gene: TRBJ1-2; V gene: TRBV29-1; CDR3 protein: CSVEWGNYGYTF
J gene: TRBJ1-1; V gene: TRBV6-5; CDR3 protein: CASSYLETGERNTEAFF
J gene: TRBJ2-2; V gene: TRBV29-1; CDR3 protein: CSVEEVGTGELFF
J gene: TRBJ1-4; V gene: TRBV5-1; CDR3 protein: CASSPGTASNEKLFF
J gene: TRBJ1-1; V gene: TRBV5-1; CDR3 protein: CASSRAGQGGIEAFF